The entry that follows covers one T cell receptor beta chain sequence. This clone appeared a few times. Its recognized antigen is unknown. Nothing much larger sits one base from this clone, and base qualities are not available. The donors were healthy, HIV-negative adults with no recently reported acute infections or vaccinations. Only Caucasian adults living in Nashville, Tennessee, USA were represented among the donors. Magnetic negative selection was used to enrich CD4+ T cells, after which naive cells were positively selected on CD45RA and the negative fraction became the memory subset. Blood was obtained by leukapheresis, after which PBMCs were separated by Ficoll-Histopaque density gradient centrifugation and cryopreserved in liquid nitrogen vapor phase. Analytical flow cytometry was used to check the purity and quantity of every magnetically sorted T cell population. Genomic DNA was isolated from each sorted fraction and quantified by UV absorbance on a Nanodrop 2000c.

These data originate in a study of shared clonotypes between healthy human individuals (dated by TCRdb to the early 2020s). For the wider study: The cohort included three men and two women between 18 and 49 years of age. For each donor, CD4 naive and CD4 memory were each given three plates, CD8 naive was given two plates, and CD8 memory was given one plate. Different laboratories and diverse techniques were used to prepare libraries and sequence TCR repertoires, to increase sequencing depth and limit assay-specific biases. Per donor, leukapheresis produced somewhere between about 0.8 and 9 billion PBMCs. The study deeply sequenced blood TCR repertoires of five healthy adults to estimate repertoire size and the extent of clonotype sharing between individuals.

TCR CDR3 regions were amplified from genomic DNA by multiplex PCR using the deep immunoSEQ assay. For each cell subset, the extracted genomic DNA was distributed evenly across all wells of several immunoSEQ 96-well plates, and each plate served as one replicate. For sorted subsets, 200 to 250 ng of genomic DNA, equivalent to 25,000 to 30,000 T cell genomes, went into each replicate PCR. Purified libraries were measured with a Qubit 3.0 fluorometer, size-checked on a Bioanalyzer 2100, and measured again with the KAPA Library Quantification kit. Each immunoSEQ 96-well plate was sequenced on its own single-read 150-cycle Illumina NextSeq 550 flow cell. In the paper's pipeline: Because the immunoSEQ output held only junctional sequences and lacked quality scores, the filtering could not match the filtering applied to full-length reads. To assign V/J genes and CDR3, sequences were annotated against IMGT germline references using PyIR, a Python wrapper for IgBLAST v1.9. Reads with weak V/J assignments (E-value above 1e-6), missing CDR3, stop codons, out-of-frame junctions, or ambiguous translated residues were removed. A V3J clonotype was defined by an identical inferred V gene, J gene, and CDR3 amino acid sequence. Percentage overlap between repertoires was calculated by dividing the number of shared unique clonotypes by the size of the smaller repertoire. Repertoire richness was assessed with RTK rarefaction, the Chao1 estimator, and Recon v2.1 estimates of unobserved clonotypes. Generation probabilities for all TCRbeta clonotypes obtained by the gDNA method from a handful of donors were computed using OLGA. TCRdb provides this immuneACCESS table in a form limited to in-frame rearrangements. Some clones are lacking; in checked studies, under half of them reflect an unresolved V gene, and why the rest are absent is not known. V and J calls plus clone size are reproduced from that table; the DNA served to infer D and trimming. Present in this sample are some 660,000 clones, about three quarters of which were seen just once. In total, the top ten clones hold around 1.8% of the sample.

The study at large found these results: Even with the large sequencing depth, rarefaction of the sorted-subset datasets indicated that sequencing was incomplete. Sampling was restricted to blood, and TCR repertoires in tissues likely differ from the TCR repertoires found in blood. Pairwise subsampling indicated that sequencing depth was expected to affect the degree of clonotype sharing among donors. Estimated clonotype richness was generally larger for naive than for memory subsets. Higher generation probabilities were observed for clonotypes shared by all four sorted-subset donors than for non-shared clonotypes. Because the study included only a small number of donors, the genetic and exposure-history diversity represented was limited. Across four donors, roughly 5% of naive CD4, around 3.5% of naive CD8, 2.3% of memory CD4, and approximately 0.4% of memory CD8 clonotypes were shared.

As encoded in the germline V gene (reference sequence), CDR1 is MNHEY while CDR2 is SMNVEV. Deletion took 6 bases off V and 5 bases off J, with a span of 17 bases between the germline ends. The CDR3, from cysteine to phenylalanine, totals 15 residues. Of all the DNA, just the CDR3 is kept, 45 bases in frame from base 1. The clonotype originates from a woman in her twenties or thirties in good health. The V and J segments used are TRBV27 and TRBJ1-5, and the D gene may be TRBD1, 5 bases matching. Material: memory CD4+ T cells sorted from blood. Per the publication, the cell subset or site label means: CD45RA-negative fraction. Here is the DNA: TGTGCCAGCAGACCTCGGGCAGGGCTGTATCAGCCCCAGCATTTT. Its translation is CASRPRAGLYQPQHF.